The clone carrying this T cell receptor (beta chain) occurred many times. 5'RACE template switching generated TCR cDNA, adding a universal primer site and UMIs. Each CDR3 protein gets one entry after TCRdb re-called the 5' RACE reads with MiXCR. The data hold about 150,000 distinct CDR3 sequences, with 6.6% observed a single time. Trimming removed 0 bases at V and 6 bases at J, with 15 bases between. Per the germline V gene, CDR1 is DFQATT and CDR2 is SNEGSKA (reference sequence). The CDR3 spans 14 residues. These data come from a study of T cells after yellow fever vaccination. The material was CD4+ T cells sorted from PBMCs, obtained 10 days after the yellow fever booster vaccination. V usage is TRBV20-1 and J usage is TRBJ2-7; the D gene is possibly TRBD2 (7 bases). This sequence was found in a man aged 30 to 39 who received the YFV17D yellow fever vaccine. Here the CDR3 reads CSARDGRGGVEQYF. The CDR3 coding sequence is TGCAGTGCTAGAGATGGAAGGGGGGGGGTCGAGCAGTACTTC.